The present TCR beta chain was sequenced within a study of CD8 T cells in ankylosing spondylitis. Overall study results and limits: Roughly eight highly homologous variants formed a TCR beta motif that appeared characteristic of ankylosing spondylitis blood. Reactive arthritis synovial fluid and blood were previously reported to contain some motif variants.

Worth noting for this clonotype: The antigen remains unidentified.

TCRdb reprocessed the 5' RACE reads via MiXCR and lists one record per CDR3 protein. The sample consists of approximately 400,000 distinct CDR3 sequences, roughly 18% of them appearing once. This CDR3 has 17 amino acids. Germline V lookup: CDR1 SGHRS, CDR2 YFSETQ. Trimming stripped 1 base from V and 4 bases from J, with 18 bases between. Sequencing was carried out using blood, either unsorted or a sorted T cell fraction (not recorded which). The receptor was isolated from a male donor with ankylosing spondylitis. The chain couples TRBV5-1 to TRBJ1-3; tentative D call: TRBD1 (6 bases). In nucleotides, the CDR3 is TGCGCCAGCAGCTTGATTTCCGGGACACGCTTAGGAAACACCATATATTTT. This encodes CASSLISGTRLGNTIYF.